These T cell receptor beta chains were read from a single sample in a study of blood T cells in healthy people across ages. Each CDR3 protein gets one entry after TCRdb re-called the 5' RACE reads with MiXCR. The sample contains about 640,000 distinct CDR3 sequences, roughly 58% of which appear only once. Sequencing was performed on blood. The receptors originated from a man aged 55 to 70 in good health. Both conserved end residues are part of each CDR3. Part of the rows lack a size; the others show once, few, many or a class for expanded clones.

TRBV3-1	-	CASSLGTGGTEQYF
TRBV28	-	CASRSPSYGYTF
TRBV6-2/TRBV6-3	-	CASSATSGGAEQYF
TRBV20-1	-	CSAREGPPVTQYF
TRBV6-2/TRBV6-3	-	CASSFPGQGTYEQYF
TRBV5-1	few	CASSSQQGGGETQYF
TRBV7-2	-	CASSLVSWLARLDEQFF
TRBV27	-	CASTLTGIHTGELFF
TRBV28	few	CASSTPGAPYNEQFF
TRBV6-1	-	CASRQDSANTGELFF
TRBV5-1	-	CASSLDPAASQETQYF
TRBV27	-	CASSPGQGMQETQYF
TRBV11-2	-	CASSLEGGVYNEQFF
TRBV25-1	many	CASSEYGGRANHGYTF
TRBV7-2	many	CASSLRIRALAGLASTDTQYF
TRBV20-1	-	CSAVRGRQSYEQYF
TRBV27	few	CASSPDGQANQPQHF
TRBV14	-	CASGALASSYEQYF
TRBV12-3/TRBV12-4	-	CASRGGGDTQYF
TRBV29-1	-	CSVSSGRRTDTQYF
TRBV12-3/TRBV12-4	-	CASSLEGGLQETQYF
TRBV5-5	-	CASSLRGLPGETQYF
TRBV20-1	-	CSARDRWESPGEQYF
TRBV20-1	-	CRASRDGYTF
TRBV13	-	CASSQELDEQFF
TRBV7-9	-	CASSRGVGSYNEQFF
TRBV5-1	-	CASRFEATNEKLFF
TRBV29-1	few	CSVEDWDRGGETQYF
TRBV2	-	CASSEHRTSYGYTF
TRBV5-1	-	CASSPRDGRTNTEAFF
TRBV3-1	-	CASSRDGTRTQYF
TRBV20-1	few	CSAKTGGPYEQYF
TRBV28	few	CASRSTSTDTQYF
TRBV29-1	-	CRVLLGETDTQYF
TRBV20-1	once	CSASSGRHYEQYF
TRBV5-5	-	CASSQRPPGVSYNSPLHF
TRBV21-1	-	CASSKALLGETVGGYTF
TRBV3-1	-	CASSQSVGAGDTQYF
TRBV12-3/TRBV12-4	-	CASSSGLAGRADTQYF
TRBV29-1	-	CSVTKGQGAETQYF
TRBV7-2	-	CASSLGGSGRSSYNEQFF
TRBV6-2/TRBV6-3	-	CASSYGGWATDTQYF
TRBV2	-	CASSEAGEMAEAFF
TRBV9	-	CASSETGGTEAFF
TRBV29-1	-	CRVGTDNEQFF
TRBV5-5	-	CASSLDGVTAGELFF
TRBV12-3/TRBV12-4	once	CASSLYSGGLDTQYF
TRBV6-6	-	CASSSLAAEWTQYF
TRBV7-2	-	CASSLRGTSGRIEQFF
TRBV2	-	CASKGGQGTYEQYF
TRBV6-5	-	CASRPGGAGANVLTF
TRBV18	-	CASSPAGHNYGYTF
TRBV5-5	-	CASSLAAGSYTEAFF
TRBV3-1	-	CASSRQRTTGELFF
TRBV5-1	once	CASSLAQVSGANVLTF
TRBV3-1	few	CASSQEADKATQYF
TRBV3-1	few	CASSPAGADTQYF
TRBV5-1	-	CASSPRTGQEKLFF